The 4 T cell receptor beta chains in this list originate from one sample, sequenced in a study of CD8 T cells in ankylosing spondylitis listed by TCRdb under 2017. Beyond this particular receptor, the publication reports: Blood from ankylosing spondylitis patients appeared to be characterized by a TCR beta motif made up of eight highly homologous amino acid variants.

No antigen has been identified for these receptors. The protocol used for the library was 5' RACE. Instrument used: Illumina HiSeq 2500. Through fastp at Q25 and MiXCR, TCRdb rebuilt clones from the public reads, retaining in-frame beta chains. Every entry covers one CDR3 protein and lists the most common genes and DNA from its rows. The sample includes some 700,000 distinct CDR3 sequences, with 15% to 20% observed a single time. The ten largest clones capture around a fifth of the sample. Sample: blood, either unsorted or a sorted T cell fraction (not recorded which). The receptor source for this set is a male donor with ankylosing spondylitis.

This clonotype was found a few times. CDR3: CASSQGTSGGYQETQYF. The CDR3, as DNA: TGTGCCAGCAGCCAAGGGACTAGCGGGGGATACCAAGAGACCCAGTACTTC. The rearrangement links TRBV3-1 to TRBJ2-5, with TRBD2 identical over 13 bases. This CDR3 has 17 residues. V shed 1 base and J 0 bases; nucleotides not matched to a gene: 2. Germline values: CDR1 LGHDT, CDR2 YNNKEL (reference sequence).

This chain links TRBV24-1 with TRBJ1-6; possible D gene TRBD1, 5 bases. The CDR3 is 14 amino acids. Per germline, CDR1 KGHDR and CDR2 SFDVKD. The V gene lost 5 bases and the J gene lost 5 bases, with 9 bases spanning the gap. The CDR3: CATSASRDNSPLHF. CDR3 DNA sequence: TGTGCCACCAGTGCCTCCAGGGATAATTCACCCCTCCACTTT.

This clonotype was observed a handful of times. V usage is TRBV12-5 and J usage is TRBJ1-6; D is ambiguous. Germline V gene sequence: CDR1 LGHNT, CDR2 FRNRAP. The V end was cut by 1 base, the J end by 7 bases, with 8 bases between. CDR3 length: 14 amino acids. CDR3: CASGLGASNSPLHF. CDR3 in DNA: TGTGCTAGTGGTTTGGGGGCCAGCAATTCACCCCTCCACTTT.

This clonotype has more than one count but fewer than ten. The rearrangement links TRBV28 to TRBJ2-5; D might be TRBD2 (5 bases). This CDR3 region has 14 residues. Germline-derived CDR1 and CDR2 are MDHEN and SYDVKM. V was shortened by 5 bases and J by 5 bases, with 15 bases between the two germline ends. This chain's CDR3 is CASSDVLGLETQYF. CDR3 bases: TGTGCCAGCAGTGACGTACTAGGGCTGGAGACCCAGTACTTC.